A selection of T cell receptor beta chains follows, all from one sample in a study of OX40 agonist ivuxolimab in advanced cancers. The repertoire was sequenced with immunoSEQ multiplex PCR; TCRdb's copy has only in-frame clones and lacks some. This sample has 77,000 or so clones, with approximately 90% found just once. The source material was CD4+ or CD8+ T cells sorted from blood, sampled in a trial of the OX40 agonist ivuxolimab. Receptors originate from an adult with an advanced solid tumor such as melanoma, head and neck, liver or kidney cancer. The CDR3 runs from the conserved cysteine through the conserved F or W. The D gene is left open where the match is weak. Only some rows state a clone size, as once, few, many or a class for expanded clones.

d_call	v_call	clone_size	j_call	cdr3_nt	cdr3_aa
.	TRBV7-2	.	TRBJ1-1	TGTGCCAGCAGCTTAGTGGCCAACACTGAAGCTTTCTTT	CASSLVANTEAFF
.	TRBV4-2	.	TRBJ1-3	TGTGCCAGCAGCCAGAACCGGTACCCCTCTGGAAACACCATATATTTT	CASSQNRYPSGNTIYF
.	TRBV7-3	.	TRBJ2-1	TGTGCCAGCAGCTTCTCCGGGGGAACCTACAATGAGCAGTTCTTC	CASSFSGGTYNEQFF
.	TRBV10-1	.	TRBJ2-3	TGCGCCAGCAGTAGGACCAGGGGAGATACGCAGTATTTT	CASSRTRGDTQYF
.	TRBV12-5	.	TRBJ2-5	TGTGCTAGTGGCCTTCCACAGGGCAATCAGTACTTC	CASGLPQGNQYF
.	TRBV19	.	TRBJ1-1	TGTGCCAGTAGTATCGGCCCGAGGACTGAAGCTTTCTTT	CASSIGPRTEAFF
.	TRBV28	.	TRBJ1-2	TGTGCCACCAATCGGGGGGGCTACTCCTTC	CATNRGGYSF
TRBD1	TRBV5-1	.	TRBJ1-6	TGCGCCAGCAGCTCAGACGGGACAGAGGGTTCACCCCTCCACTTT	CASSSDGTEGSPLHF
.	TRBV28	.	TRBJ1-2	TGTGCCAGCAGTTTACTCGGGGGCTACACCTTC	CASSLLGGYTF
TRBD1	TRBV5-6	.	TRBJ1-6	TGTGCCAGCAGCACCCGGGACAGGACTCCCAACTCACCCCTCCACTTT	CASSTRDRTPNSPLHF
.	TRBV28	few	TRBJ1-1	TGTGCCAGCACCTCAAACACTGAAGCTTTCTTT	CASTSNTEAFF
TRBD2	TRBV30	few	TRBJ2-2	TGTGCCTGGAACGGGGGGGAGAACACCGGGGAGCTGTTTTTT	CAWNGGENTGELFF
.	TRBV25-1	.	TRBJ2-1	TGTGCCAGCAGTGAATATTCTTTTGAGCAGTTCTTC	CASSEYSFEQFF
.	TRBV4-2	.	TRBJ2-7	TGTGCCAGCAGCCAAGGACCGGGAAACGGCTCCTACGAGCAGTACTTC	CASSQGPGNGSYEQYF
TRBD1	TRBV28	.	TRBJ2-5	TGTGCCAGCAGTTTCGCAGGGGGCAATGTGGAGACCCAGTACTTC	CASSFAGGNVETQYF
TRBD2	TRBV15	once	TRBJ2-1	TGTGCCACCAGCAGAGGTCCTGGACTAGCGGGAGCTGAGCAGTTCTTC	CATSRGPGLAGAEQFF
.	TRBV27	.	TRBJ2-7	TGTGCCAGCAGTTTGAGGATCGAGTGGGGCTACGAGCAGTACTTC	CASSLRIEWGYEQYF
TRBD2	TRBV7-2	once	TRBJ2-1	TGTGCCAGCAGCTTAGGGCTAGCGGGAGGTGGTGAGCAGTTCTTC	CASSLGLAGGGEQFF
.	TRBV6-6	once	TRBJ2-3	TGTGCCAGCAGTTACGGCCAGGGCCCACCAGATACGCAGTATTTT	CASSYGQGPPDTQYF
.	TRBV10-3	.	TRBJ2-1	TGTGCCATCAGTGTAGGGTTAACCCCCAATGAGCAGTTCTTC	CAISVGLTPNEQFF
.	TRBV6-4	once	TRBJ1-5	TGTGCCAGCAGTGTGGAGGGCAATCAGCCCCAGCATTTT	CASSVEGNQPQHF
TRBD1	TRBV28	.	TRBJ1-2	TGTGCCAGCAGTTTAACCGGGACAGGGGGCAGTGGCTACACCTTC	CASSLTGTGGSGYTF
.	TRBV19	.	TRBJ2-3	TGTGCCAGTAGTTCCGGCCGGGAGTGGGCAGATACGCAGTATTTT	CASSSGREWADTQYF
.	TRBV10-1	.	TRBJ2-4	TGCGCCAGCAGTGATCGGCTGGCCAAAAACATTCAGTACTTC	CASSDRLAKNIQYF
.	TRBV19	.	TRBJ2-5	TGTGCCAGTAGTATAATCGGCGGAGTAGAGACCCAGTACTTC	CASSIIGGVETQYF
TRBD1	TRBV7-2	.	TRBJ2-3	TGTGCCAGCAGCTTTGGGACAGGGGCCACAGATACGCAGTATTTT	CASSFGTGATDTQYF
.	TRBV7-2	.	TRBJ1-5	TGTGCCAGCAGTCAGGGATGGAATCAGCCCCAGCATTTT	CASSQGWNQPQHF
TRBD1	TRBV30	.	TRBJ1-6	TGTGCCTGGTCTCCCAGGGGGTGCTATAATTCACCCCTCCACTTT	CAWSPRGCYNSPLHF
TRBD2	TRBV10-2	once	TRBJ2-3	TGCGCCAGCAGGGGGGGGGAGAAAACGCAGTATTTT	CASRGGEKTQYF
.	TRBV7-3	few	TRBJ2-1	TGTGCCAGCAGCTCCGGGGCGACGAATGAGCAGTTCTTC	CASSSGATNEQFF
TRBD1	TRBV7-8	.	TRBJ2-3	TGTGCCAGCAGTCGGACAGGGGGCACAGATACGCAGTATTTT	CASSRTGGTDTQYF
.	TRBV7-2	once	TRBJ2-2	TGTGCCAGCAGCTTTTTAGGGGGAGGGCTAAGCGGGGAGCTGTTTTTT	CASSFLGGGLSGELFF
TRBD2	TRBV2	.	TRBJ2-5	TGTGCCAGCAGCGGGACTAGCGGCGCCGGTGAGACCCAGTACTTC	CASSGTSGAGETQYF
TRBD2	TRBV7-7	.	TRBJ2-1	TGTGCTAGCAGCCCTACTAGCGGGGAGTACAATGAGCAGTTCTTC	CASSPTSGEYNEQFF
TRBD2	TRBV18	.	TRBJ2-1	TGTGCCAGCTCATCCGGACTAGCGGGGGGGTATAATGAGCAGTTCTTC	CASSSGLAGGYNEQFF
.	TRBV9	.	TRBJ2-1	TGTGCCAGCAGCGCGGGTAGCTCCTACAATGAGCAGTTCTTC	CASSAGSSYNEQFF
TRBD1	TRBV10-3	few	TRBJ2-3	TGTGCCATCAGTGATCAGACAGGGCAAAGCACAGATACGCAGTATTTT	CAISDQTGQSTDTQYF
.	TRBV15	once	TRBJ1-5	TGTGCCACCAGCAGAGGAGGGGCGGGTCAGCCCCAGCATTTT	CATSRGGAGQPQHF
TRBD1	TRBV5-4	.	TRBJ2-5	TGTGCCAGCAGCTTACAGGGGACGGGGGAGACCCAGTACTTC	CASSLQGTGETQYF
.	TRBV7-3	.	TRBJ2-3	TGTGCCAGCAGCCCCGGGACCCGCACAGATACGCAGTATTTT	CASSPGTRTDTQYF
.	TRBV5-1	.	TRBJ1-1	TGCGCCAGCAGCCCCCGGGGGGACACTGAAGCTTTCTTT	CASSPRGDTEAFF
.	TRBV6-5	.	TRBJ1-2	TGTGCCAGCCACCCCGGGCGTAACTATGGCTACACCTTC	CASHPGRNYGYTF
TRBD1	TRBV15	.	TRBJ1-1	TGTGCCACCAGCAGAGAAGGGGGCAAGGCTGAAGCTTTCTTT	CATSREGGKAEAFF
TRBD2	TRBV29-1	few	TRBJ2-5	TGCAGCGTTCTCCCTGCAGCGGGGCAAGAGACCCAGTACTTC	CSVLPAAGQETQYF
TRBD1	TRBV6-5	.	TRBJ1-5	TGTGCCAGCAGTCGCAGGACAGGGTATCAGCCCCAGCATTTT	CASSRRTGYQPQHF
TRBD1	TRBV11-3	.	TRBJ1-4	TGTGCCAGCAGCCCTGGACTTCAGGGGGCGGGAGAAAAACTGTTTTTT	CASSPGLQGAGEKLFF
.	TRBV28	.	TRBJ2-2	TGTGCCAGCAGTTTATGGGGGCTCGGGTCGGGTCCCGGGGAGCTGTTTTTT	CASSLWGLGSGPGELFF
TRBD1	TRBV6-5	.	TRBJ1-5	TGTGCCAGCAGCTACTGGGGACAGGGTAGCAATCAGCCCCAGCATTTT	CASSYWGQGSNQPQHF